The rows below give T cell receptor beta chains drawn from one sample of a study of cytomegalovirus exposure and HLA in healthy donors. Sequenced by immunoSEQ multiplex PCR; TCRdb stores in-frame clones only, minus some. The sample has tens of thousands of clones, about 66% seen once. Sequenced sample: PBMCs. These receptors were taken from a man under 40 in good health and CMV-seronegative. The CDR3 runs from the conserved cysteine through the conserved F or W. A D gene is named only where the DNA matches it firmly. Clone size is shown for a subset of rows, as once, few, many or a class of expanded clone.

V: TRBV10-3; J: TRBJ2-7; D: -; size: -; CDR3: CAISDSSYEQYF; DNA: TGTGCCATCAGTGACAGCTCCTACGAGCAGTACTTC
V: TRBV27; J: TRBJ1-2; D: -; size: -; CDR3: CASSFLSGPNYGYTF; DNA: TGTGCCAGCAGTTTTCTGTCAGGGCCAAACTATGGCTACACCTTC
V: TRBV7-6; J: TRBJ2-5; D: -; size: few; CDR3: CASRNQGGETQYF; DNA: TGTGCCAGCAGAAATCAGGGAGGAGAGACCCAGTACTTC
V: TRBV7-2; J: TRBJ2-5; D: TRBD1; size: -; CDR3: CASSRDRERETQYF; DNA: TGTGCCAGCAGCCGGGACAGGGAAAGGGAGACCCAGTACTTC
V: TRBV5-8; J: TRBJ1-4; D: -; size: -; CDR3: CASSFGGPNEKLFF; DNA: TGTGCCAGCAGCTTCGGAGGACCTAATGAAAAACTGTTTTTT
V: TRBV7-2; J: TRBJ2-2; D: -; size: -; CDR3: CASSLGLTSNTGELFF; DNA: TGTGCCAGCAGCTTAGGACTAACTTCGAACACCGGGGAGCTGTTTTTT
V: TRBV5-1; J: TRBJ2-5; D: TRBD2; size: -; CDR3: CASSSTSGVETQYF; DNA: TGCGCCAGCAGCTCGACTAGCGGGGTAGAGACCCAGTACTTC
V: TRBV6-4; J: TRBJ1-2; D: TRBD1; size: -; CDR3: CASKPTPGQVDGYTF; DNA: TGTGCCAGCAAACCAACGCCGGGACAGGTTGATGGCTACACCTTC
V: TRBV5-1; J: TRBJ2-5; D: TRBD2; size: -; CDR3: CASSTGTSALSETQYF; DNA: TGCGCCAGCAGCACCGGGACTAGCGCGCTAAGTGAAACCCAGTACTTC
V: TRBV2; J: TRBJ2-7; D: TRBD1; size: few; CDR3: CASSMDRGDEQYF; DNA: TGTGCCAGCAGTATGGACAGGGGAGACGAGCAGTACTTC
V: TRBV5-6; J: TRBJ1-2; D: -; size: -; CDR3: CASSLDDPGYYGYTF; DNA: TGTGCCAGCAGCCTCGATGATCCAGGGTACTATGGCTACACCTTC
V: TRBV5-4; J: TRBJ2-1; D: TRBD2; size: -; CDR3: CASSLPSGSRWFF; DNA: TGTGCCAGCAGCTTGCCTAGCGGGAGTAGGTGGTTCTTC
V: TRBV19; J: TRBJ1-1; D: TRBD1; size: once; CDR3: CASRELGQRSEAFF; DNA: TGTGCCAGTAGGGAGCTGGGACAGAGATCTGAAGCTTTCTTT
V: TRBV5-4; J: TRBJ2-3; D: TRBD2; size: -; CDR3: CASSSPLAGLSSSTDTQYF; DNA: TGTGCCAGCAGCTCCCCTCTAGCGGGACTTTCTTCTAGCACAGATACGCAGTATTTT
V: TRBV9; J: TRBJ1-5; D: -; size: few; CDR3: CASSARPNQPQHF; DNA: TGTGCCAGCAGCGCCCGTCCCAATCAGCCCCAGCATTTT
V: TRBV5-6; J: TRBJ1-6; D: TRBD1; size: -; CDR3: CASSGTGTAISPLHF; DNA: TGTGCCAGCAGCGGGACCGGGACAGCGATATCACCCCTCCACTTT
V: TRBV5-6; J: TRBJ1-1; D: -; size: few; CDR3: CASSSQDEAFF; DNA: TGTGCCAGCAGCTCACAGGATGAAGCTTTCTTT
V: TRBV28; J: TRBJ1-1; D: -; size: -; CDR3: CASSLSEREAFF; DNA: TGTGCCAGCAGTTTATCCGAGAGGGAAGCTTTCTTT
V: TRBV11-1; J: TRBJ2-7; D: -; size: few; CDR3: CASSLVGGAYEQYF; DNA: TGTGCCAGCAGCTTAGTTGGCGGGGCCTACGAGCAGTACTTC
V: TRBV5-6; J: TRBJ2-1; D: TRBD1; size: -; CDR3: CASSLGAGGGYNEQFF; DNA: TGTGCCAGCAGCTTGGGTGCAGGGGGCGGCTACAATGAGCAGTTCTTC
V: TRBV7-9; J: TRBJ1-2; D: -; size: -; CDR3: CASSWDNNYGYTF; DNA: TGTGCCAGCAGCTGGGACAATAACTATGGCTACACCTTC
V: TRBV6-1; J: TRBJ1-1; D: -; size: -; CDR3: CASKVRNTEAFF; DNA: TGTGCCAGCAAAGTGAGGAACACTGAAGCTTTCTTT
V: TRBV4-1; J: TRBJ1-1; D: -; size: -; CDR3: CASSHGISTDMNTEAFF; DNA: TGCGCCAGCAGCCATGGGATATCGACAGATATGAACACTGAAGCTTTCTTT
V: TRBV5-1; J: TRBJ2-1; D: -; size: -; CDR3: CATYTGTAVIHEQFF; DNA: TGCGCCACCTATACCGGGACTGCCGTCATCCATGAGCAGTTCTTC
V: TRBV14; J: TRBJ2-2; D: TRBD2; size: -; CDR3: CASSRTSGSLGLGELFF; DNA: TGTGCCAGCAGCCGGACTAGCGGGAGCCTTGGTTTGGGGGAGCTGTTTTTT
V: TRBV5-1; J: TRBJ1-2; D: TRBD1; size: once; CDR3: CASSLPTGADYGYTF; DNA: TGCGCCAGCAGTTTACCGACAGGGGCTGACTATGGCTACACCTTC
V: TRBV15; J: TRBJ1-5; D: TRBD1; size: -; CDR3: CATSRDRENQPQHF; DNA: TGTGCCACCAGCCGCGACAGGGAAAATCAGCCCCAGCATTTT
V: TRBV6-1; J: TRBJ1-5; D: -; size: -; CDR3: CASRTPTGRNQPQHF; DNA: TGTGCCAGCAGGACCCCCACAGGGCGCAATCAGCCCCAGCATTTT
V: TRBV13; J: TRBJ2-6; D: TRBD1; size: -; CDR3: CASSLGRDRGLFVSGANVLTF; DNA: TGTGCCAGCAGCTTAGGCCGGGACAGGGGACTTTTTGTCTCTGGGGCCAACGTCCTGACTTTC
V: TRBV10-3; J: TRBJ1-1; D: -; size: -; CDR3: CAILDRLNTEAFF; DNA: TGTGCCATCCTAGACCGGTTGAACACTGAAGCTTTCTTT
V: TRBV7-9; J: TRBJ2-1; D: -; size: -; CDR3: CASSLDISGSSYNEQFF; DNA: TGTGCCAGCAGCTTAGATATCAGCGGAAGCTCCTACAATGAGCAGTTCTTC
V: TRBV4-1; J: TRBJ2-1; D: TRBD1; size: -; CDR3: CASSPRGGQGAGEQFF; DNA: TGCGCCAGCAGCCCTCGTGGGGGACAGGGGGCGGGTGAGCAGTTCTTC
V: TRBV19; J: TRBJ2-5; D: TRBD1; size: -; CDR3: CASSPQGGYGETQYF; DNA: TGTGCCAGTAGTCCACAGGGGGGCTATGGAGAGACCCAGTACTTC
V: TRBV7-9; J: TRBJ2-7; D: -; size: -; CDR3: CASSLSGRSQGSNEQYF; DNA: TGTGCCAGCAGCTTATCGGGTCGATCGCAGGGTTCCAACGAGCAGTACTTC
V: TRBV25-1; J: TRBJ1-4; D: -; size: -; CDR3: CASSEYGGNEKLFF; DNA: TGTGCCAGCAGTGAATACGGGGGTAATGAAAAACTGTTTTTT
V: TRBV7-2; J: TRBJ1-6; D: -; size: few; CDR3: CASSLAAFGTQRAPLHF; DNA: TGTGCCAGCAGCTTAGCGGCCTTCGGCACACAGAGGGCACCCCTCCACTTT
V: TRBV5-1; J: TRBJ1-4; D: -; size: once; CDR3: CASSRQGTNEKLFF; DNA: TGCGCCAGCAGCCGGCAGGGAACTAATGAAAAACTGTTTTTT
V: TRBV9; J: TRBJ2-1; D: -; size: once; CDR3: CASSVELAGEQFF; DNA: TGTGCCAGCAGCGTAGAACTAGCAGGTGAGCAGTTCTTC
V: TRBV5-4; J: TRBJ2-3; D: -; size: -; CDR3: CASSLKQVAQAQYF; DNA: TGTGCCAGCAGCTTAAAGCAGGTGGCCCAAGCGCAGTATTTT
V: TRBV5-1; J: TRBJ1-1; D: -; size: -; CDR3: CASSLAYRENTEAFF; DNA: TGCGCCAGCAGCTTGGCCTACAGGGAGAACACTGAAGCTTTCTTT
V: TRBV29-1; J: TRBJ1-1; D: -; size: few; CDR3: CSARTDMNTEAFF; DNA: TGCAGCGCCCGGACAGATATGAACACTGAAGCTTTCTTT
V: TRBV9; J: TRBJ2-1; D: TRBD2; size: few; CDR3: CASSGRLAGGSYNEQFF; DNA: TGTGCCAGCAGCGGGAGACTAGCGGGAGGGTCCTACAATGAGCAGTTCTTC
V: TRBV6-1; J: TRBJ1-1; D: TRBD1; size: -; CDR3: CASRDSRNTEAFF; DNA: TGTGCCAGCCGGGACAGCCGGAACACTGAAGCTTTCTTT
V: TRBV9; J: TRBJ2-2; D: -; size: -; CDR3: CASRRDSPNTGELFF; DNA: TGTGCCAGCAGGCGGGATTCTCCGAACACCGGGGAGCTGTTTTTT
V: TRBV29-1; J: TRBJ2-7; D: -; size: few; CDR3: CSVVGGGSPYEQYF; DNA: TGCAGCGTTGTCGGCGGGGGCTCTCCCTACGAGCAGTACTTC
V: TRBV30; J: TRBJ2-3; D: -; size: -; CDR3: CAWSVLGQGPPDTQYF; DNA: TGTGCCTGGAGTGTACTGGGTCAGGGGCCCCCAGATACGCAGTATTTT